This TCR beta chain was found in a study of STAT5B mutations in CD4+ large granular lymphocyte leukemia. Broader study findings: Main leukemic clonotypes were patient-specific, but 20% to 25% appeared at low frequency elsewhere.

The survey-level immunoSEQ assay was used. Clones were sequenced by immunoSEQ multiplex PCR, and TCRdb holds only the in-frame ones, with some missing. Of over 25,000 clones in the sample, 72% were seen once. The germline CDR1 and CDR2 sequences are SGHKS and YYEKEE (reference sequence). V dropped 2 bases and J dropped 2; count of bases not matched to a gene: 7. The CDR3 consists of 16 residues. Control samples were healthy donors' buffy coats. With regard to this clone: Its antigen is not known.

This TCR was recovered from a human donor in good health. V gene TRBV5-5 combines with J gene TRBJ2-7, with TRBD1 matching over 10 bases. Sequenced: CD4+ T cells from blood buffy coats. This CDR3 reads CASSLHWDRGTYEQYF. For the CDR3, the DNA is TGTGCCAGCAGCTTACATTGGGACAGGGGAACCTACGAGCAGTACTTC. Filled out from reference TRBV5-5 and TRBJ2-7, the complete variable domain reads DAGVTQSPTHLIKTRGQQVTLRCSPISGHKSVSWYQQVLGQGPQFIFQYYEKEERGRGNFPDRFSARQFPNYSSELNVNALLLGDSALYLCASSLHWDRGTYEQYFGPGTRLTVT.